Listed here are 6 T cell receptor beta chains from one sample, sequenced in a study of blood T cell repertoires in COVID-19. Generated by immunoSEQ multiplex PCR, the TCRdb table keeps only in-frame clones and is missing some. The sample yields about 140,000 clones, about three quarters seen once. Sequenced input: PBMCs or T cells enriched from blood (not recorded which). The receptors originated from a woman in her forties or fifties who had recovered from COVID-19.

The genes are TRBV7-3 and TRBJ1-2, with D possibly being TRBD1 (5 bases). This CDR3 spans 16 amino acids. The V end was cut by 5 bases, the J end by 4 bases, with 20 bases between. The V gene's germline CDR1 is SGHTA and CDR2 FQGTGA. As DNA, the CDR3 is TGTGCCAGCAGCGACTTGGGGGGGGAGGCCCCCTATGGCTACACCTTC. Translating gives CASSDLGGEAPYGYTF.

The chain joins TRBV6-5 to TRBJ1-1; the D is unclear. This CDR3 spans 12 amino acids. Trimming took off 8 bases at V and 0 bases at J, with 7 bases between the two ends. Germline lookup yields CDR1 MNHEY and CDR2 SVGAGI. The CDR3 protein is CASAIMNTEAFF. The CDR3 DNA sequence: TGTGCCAGCGCGATTATGAACACTGAAGCTTTCTTT.

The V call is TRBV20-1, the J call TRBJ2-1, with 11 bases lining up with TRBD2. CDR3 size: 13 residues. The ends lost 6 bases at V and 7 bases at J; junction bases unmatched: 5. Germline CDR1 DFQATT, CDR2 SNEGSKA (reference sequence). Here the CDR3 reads CSASSGRVNEQFF. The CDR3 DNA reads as TGCAGTGCCAGTAGCGGGAGGGTAAATGAGCAGTTCTTC.

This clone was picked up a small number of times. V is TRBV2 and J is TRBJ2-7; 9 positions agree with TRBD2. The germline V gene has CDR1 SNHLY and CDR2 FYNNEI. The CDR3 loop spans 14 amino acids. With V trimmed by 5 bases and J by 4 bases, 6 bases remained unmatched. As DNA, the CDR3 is TGTGCCAGCAGTTTTCTAGCGGGGCAGTACGAGCAGTACTTC. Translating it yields CASSFLAGQYEQYF.

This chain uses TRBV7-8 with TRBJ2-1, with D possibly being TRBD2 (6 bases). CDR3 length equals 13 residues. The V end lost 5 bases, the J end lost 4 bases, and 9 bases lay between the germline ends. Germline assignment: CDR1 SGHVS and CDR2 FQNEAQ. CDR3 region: CASSADYYNEQFF. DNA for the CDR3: TGTGCCAGCAGCGCGGACTATTACAATGAGCAGTTCTTC.

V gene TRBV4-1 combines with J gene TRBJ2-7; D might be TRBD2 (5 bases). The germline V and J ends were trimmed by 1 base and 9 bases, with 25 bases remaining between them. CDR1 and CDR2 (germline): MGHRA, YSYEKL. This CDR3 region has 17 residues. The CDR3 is CASSQGPSGRAARGQYF. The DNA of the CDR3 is TGCGCCAGCAGCCAAGGACCGAGCGGACGAGCGGCGAGAGGGCAGTACTTC.